Ten or more counts support the clone carrying this T cell receptor (beta chain). Its antigen is currently unknown. The data derive from a study of T cells in Graves' hyperthyroidism and ophthalmopathy. Across the whole study: Peripheral blood specimens were obtained at initial diagnosis, prior to any treatment. Overall study results and limits: Researchers report that a 13 V-J model separated ophthalmopathy from stable hyperthyroidism.

V was clipped by 6 bases and J by 8 bases; unmatched bases: 8. The V gene's germline CDR1 is KGHSH and CDR2 LQKENI. CDR3 length: 14 amino acids. From 10 ml of fresh peripheral blood, PBMCs were isolated. Amplification yielded TCR beta CDR3 regions, with RNA transcripts as the source. The HTBI primer set served for first-round RT-PCR of the TCR CDR3. From the multiplex PCR reads, TCRdb called clonotypes with MiXCR, one entry per CDR3 protein. This table has a few hundred thousand distinct CDR3 sequences, more than 15% appearing once. Material: blood. The J gene is TRBJ2-1, the V gene TRBV18; TRBD2 matches 9 bases. This clonotype was sampled from a young woman with Graves' hyperthyroidism. The chain's CDR3 is CASSPGTSSDEQFF. CDR3 DNA sequence: TGTGCCAGCTCCCCCGGGACTAGCTCGGATGAGCAGTTCTTC.